Listed here are 5 T cell receptor beta chains from one sample, sequenced in a study of T cell repertoires in aging, cancer and after chemotherapy (dated by TCRdb to between 2018 and 2021). TCRdb names Illumina MiSeq as the instrument used. Rearranged TRB sequences spanning V, D and J segments were amplified by multiplex touch-down PCR using a mixed TRB-A/B primer pool. In TCRdb, the public reads were trimmed at Q25 with fastp and aligned with MiXCR, with productive beta chains retained. Each CDR3 protein gets just one entry, which takes the most common genes and DNA from the rows behind it. This sample holds over 8,500 distinct CDR3 sequences; 30% were observed only once. Of the sample, 1.9% is held by the ten largest clones. TCR beta rearrangements were amplified from genomic DNA extracted from peripheral blood rather than from sorted cells or RNA. The source material was blood. The receptors originated from a human donor in good health.

The V gene is TRBV5-6, the J gene TRBJ2-2; a weak D match, TRBD1 (5 bases). This CDR3 comprises 15 residues. Trimming pared 0 bases from V and 2 bases from J, leaving 8 bases between. Germline V gene sequence: CDR1 SGHDT, CDR2 YYEEEE. DNA of the CDR3: TGTGCCAGCAGCTTGGCCGACAGAAACACCGGGGAGCTGTTTTTT. Translating it yields CASSLADRNTGELFF.

The chain links TRBV28 to TRBJ2-5; D unclear. Germline lookup yields CDR1 MDHEN and CDR2 SYDVKM. V was cut by 4 bases and J by 5 bases, with 5 bases left in between. CDR3 length: 11 residues. The CDR3 sequence: CASSSWETQYF. CDR3 nucleotides: TGTGCCAGCAGTTCGTGGGAGACCCAGTACTTC.

The chain couples TRBV7-2 to TRBJ2-1; 8 positions match TRBD1. J was trimmed by 7 bases and V by 5 bases; bases with no gene match: 10. Per germline, CDR1 SGHTA and CDR2 FQGNSA. The CDR3 runs 15 residues. This CDR3 reads CASSPAPRQGNEQFF. The CDR3 DNA reads TGTGCCAGCAGCCCAGCCCCTAGACAGGGGAATGAGCAGTTCTTC.

CDR3 protein: CASSWLSTGGIMNTEAFF. The CDR3 DNA reads as TGCGCCAGCAGCTGGTTAAGCACAGGGGGAATTATGAACACTGAAGCTTTCTTT. The rearrangement uses TRBV5-1 and TRBJ1-1, with 8 bases lining up with TRBD1. CDR3 length equals 18 residues. Germline CDR1 and CDR2: SGHRS and YFSETQ. Trimming at V came to 3 bases and at J to 0 bases, leaving 13 bases not matched to a gene.

This clonotype was detected only a few times. This chain uses TRBV7-6 with TRBJ2-7; 11 bases map to TRBD1. Germline V gives CDR1 SGHVS, CDR2 FNYEAQ. The V gene end was trimmed by 1 base and the J gene end by 3 bases; junction bases not matched to a gene: 14. The CDR3 has 19 residues. The CDR3 loop reads CASSLGAGEGTGGYYEQYF. The CDR3, as DNA: TGTGCCAGCAGCTTAGGGGCAGGAGAGGGGACAGGGGGTTACTACGAGCAGTACTTC.